The clone carrying this T cell receptor (beta chain) was detected only a few times. The sample belongs to a study of CD8+ T cells in alopecia areata. The CDR3 contains 12 residues. Per the germline V gene, CDR1 is SQVTM and CDR2 is ANQGSEA. Trimming removed 8 bases at V and 0 bases at J, with 8 bases between. RNA extraction and reverse transcription yielded cDNA as sequencing template. Produced via immunoSEQ multiplex PCR; TCRdb's table is partial and in-frame only. The sample yields about 150,000 clones, more than 40% seen once. The sequence came from a human donor with alopecia areata. Sequencing was performed on CD4+ T cells sorted from blood. The chain combines TRBV29-1 with TRBJ1-5, with D perhaps matching TRBD1 (5 bases). For the CDR3, the DNA is TGCAGCACCAGGGATAGCAATCAGCCCCAGCATTTT. Its translation: CSTRDSNQPQHF.